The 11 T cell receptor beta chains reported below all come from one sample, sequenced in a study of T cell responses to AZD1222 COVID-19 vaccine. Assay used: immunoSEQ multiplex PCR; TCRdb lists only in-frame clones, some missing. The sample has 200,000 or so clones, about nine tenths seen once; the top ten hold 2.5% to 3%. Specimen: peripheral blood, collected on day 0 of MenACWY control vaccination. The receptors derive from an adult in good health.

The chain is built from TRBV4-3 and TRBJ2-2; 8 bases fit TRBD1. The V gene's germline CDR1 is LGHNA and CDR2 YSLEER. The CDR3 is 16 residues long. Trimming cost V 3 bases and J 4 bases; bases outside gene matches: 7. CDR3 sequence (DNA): TGCGCCAGCAGCCACATAAGACAGGGGAGCACCGGGGAGCTGTTTTTT. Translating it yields CASSHIRQGSTGELFF.

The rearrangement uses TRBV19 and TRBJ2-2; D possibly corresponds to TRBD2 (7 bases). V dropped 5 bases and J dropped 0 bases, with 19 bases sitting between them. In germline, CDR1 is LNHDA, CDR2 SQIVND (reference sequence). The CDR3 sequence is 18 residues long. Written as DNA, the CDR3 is TGTGCCAGTAGTCACCCCCCTTGGGGGGGCTCGAACACCGGGGAGCTGTTTTTT. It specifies CASSHPPWGGSNTGELFF.

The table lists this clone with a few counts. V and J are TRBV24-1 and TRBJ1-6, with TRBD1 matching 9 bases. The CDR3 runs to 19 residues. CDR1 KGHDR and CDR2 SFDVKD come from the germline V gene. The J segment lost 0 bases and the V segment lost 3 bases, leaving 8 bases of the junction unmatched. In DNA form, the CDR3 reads TGTGCCACCAGTGATAAGGACAGGGGACTGAGCTCCTATAATTCACCCCTCCACTTT. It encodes CATSDKDRGLSSYNSPLHF.

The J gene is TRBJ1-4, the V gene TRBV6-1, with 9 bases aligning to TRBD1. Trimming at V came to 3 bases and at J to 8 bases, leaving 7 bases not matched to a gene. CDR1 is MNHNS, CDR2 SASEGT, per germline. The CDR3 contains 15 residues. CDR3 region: CASSDPGQGHEKLFF. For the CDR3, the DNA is TGTGCCAGCAGTGACCCGGGACAGGGACACGAAAAACTGTTTTTT.

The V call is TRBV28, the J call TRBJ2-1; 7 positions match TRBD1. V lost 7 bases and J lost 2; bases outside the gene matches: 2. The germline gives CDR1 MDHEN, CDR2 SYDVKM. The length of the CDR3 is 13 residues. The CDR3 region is CASNRGAYNEQFF. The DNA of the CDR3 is TGTGCCAGCAACAGGGGAGCCTACAATGAGCAGTTCTTC.

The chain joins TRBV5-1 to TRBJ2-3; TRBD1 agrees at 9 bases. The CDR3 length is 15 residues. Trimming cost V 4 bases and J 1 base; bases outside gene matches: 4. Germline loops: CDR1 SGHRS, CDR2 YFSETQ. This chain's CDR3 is CASSLRTGGTDTQYF. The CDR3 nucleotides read TGCGCCAGCAGCCTCCGGACAGGGGGCACAGATACGCAGTATTTT.

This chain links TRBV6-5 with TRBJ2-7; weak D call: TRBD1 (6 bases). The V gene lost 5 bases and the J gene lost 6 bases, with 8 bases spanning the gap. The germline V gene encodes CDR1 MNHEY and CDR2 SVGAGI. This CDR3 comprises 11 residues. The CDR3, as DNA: TGTGCCAGCAGTCAGGGGTCCGAGCAGTACTTC. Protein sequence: CASSQGSEQYF.

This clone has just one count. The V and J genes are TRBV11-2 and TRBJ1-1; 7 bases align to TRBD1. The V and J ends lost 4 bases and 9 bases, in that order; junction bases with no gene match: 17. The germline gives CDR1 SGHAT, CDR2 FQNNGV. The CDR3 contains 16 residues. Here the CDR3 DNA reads TGTGCCAGCAGCTCAATGGGGGTTTGGGACAGCCCCAAAGCTTTCTTT. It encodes CASSSMGVWDSPKAFF.

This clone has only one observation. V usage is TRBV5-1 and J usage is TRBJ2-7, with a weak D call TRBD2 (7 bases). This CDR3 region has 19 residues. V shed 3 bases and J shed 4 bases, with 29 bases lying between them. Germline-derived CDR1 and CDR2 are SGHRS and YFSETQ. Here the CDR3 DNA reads TGCGCCAGCAGCTCTCCTTGGTCAGGGCCTGGGGAGGGACAATACGAGCAGTACTTC. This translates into CASSSPWSGPGEGQYEQYF.

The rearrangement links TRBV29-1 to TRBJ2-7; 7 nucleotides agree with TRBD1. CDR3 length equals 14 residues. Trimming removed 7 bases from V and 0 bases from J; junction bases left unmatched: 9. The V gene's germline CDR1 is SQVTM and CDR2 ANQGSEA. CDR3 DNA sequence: TGCAGCGCCGCCGGGACAGAGAGCTCCTACGAGCAGTACTTC. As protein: CSAAGTESSYEQYF.

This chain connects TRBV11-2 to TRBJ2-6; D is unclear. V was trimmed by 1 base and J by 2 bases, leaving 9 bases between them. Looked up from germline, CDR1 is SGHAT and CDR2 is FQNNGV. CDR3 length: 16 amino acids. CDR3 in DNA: TGTGCCAGCAGCTTAGGGTTTAAGCCTGGGGCCAACGTCCTGACTTTC. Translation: CASSLGFKPGANVLTF.